A single T cell receptor beta chain is shown here with its context. Its specificity is unknown. Other nucleotide sequences in the sample specify the same CDR3. The sample is drawn from a study of shared clonotypes between healthy human individuals. Study results and caveats: Relative to clonotypes present in all four donors, those not shared had lower generation probabilities.

Assay: immunoSEQ multiplex PCR; the TCRdb copy retains only in-frame clones and omits some. The top ten clones hold about 0.36% of a sample with under 2.5 million clones, 80% to 95% of them seen once. V gave up 2 bases and J gave up 2 bases, with 6 bases separating them. Per germline, CDR1 SGHRS and CDR2 YFSETQ. The CDR3 runs to 13 residues. This sequence joins TRBV5-1 and TRBJ2-3; D is uncertain. The receptor was derived from a man between 18 and 29 years old in good health. Some clones in this sample may be carry-over from other donors' samples. Sequenced: naive CD4+ T cells from PBMCs. Subset indicated: CD45RA+ positively selected. The CDR3 spells CASSLTPTDTQYF. The CDR3 DNA reads as TGCGCCAGCAGCTTAACCCCCACAGATACGCAGTATTTT.